This T cell receptor beta chain was sequenced for a study of cytomegalovirus exposure and HLA in healthy donors. Study-wide results and caveats: The classifier was said to identify cytomegalovirus status with high specificity and sensitivity. In vitro checks showed that a few CMV-associated chains really do target CMV antigens. Most TCR sequences showed up rarely, but some public TCRs showed up in many donors. There were 164 TCR beta chains listed as cytomegalovirus-associated.

V was cut by 1 base and J by 3 bases, with 10 bases left in between. Germline V gene sequence: CDR1 KGHSH, CDR2 LQKENI. This CDR3 is built from 15 residues. This clone was seen once. Its antigen is still unknown. Measured with immunoSEQ multiplex PCR; TCRdb has only the in-frame clones, and not every one. The sample contains about 220,000 clones, about 91% of which appear only once. The V gene is TRBV18, the J gene TRBJ2-1; D may be TRBD1 (6 bases). The specimen was PBMCs. The clonotype originates from a young woman in good health and CMV-seronegative. CDR3 protein: CASSPRQDSYNEQFF. CDR3 in DNA: TGTGCCAGCTCACCACGGCAGGACAGCTACAATGAGCAGTTCTTC.